This T cell receptor beta chain was sequenced in a study of T cell repertoires in cytomegalovirus infection. TCRdb called the reads again in MiXCR, with one record for every CDR3 protein. The data show 310,000 or so distinct CDR3 sequences, with roughly 17% seen just once and approximately 12% held by the top ten. General study points: In two of eight donors, the top clonotype was HLA-C-restricted CMV-specific.

The CDR3 consists of 15 residues. Trimming cost V 4 bases and J 4 bases, with 14 bases left between them. Germline CDR1 MGHRA, CDR2 YSYEKL. This clonotype was seen repeatedly, ten times or more. Antigen unknown. This clonotype was sampled from a human donor in good health (CMV status not recorded). Some clones in this sample may be carry-over from other donors' samples. Input material: PBMCs. J is TRBJ2-1 and V is TRBV4-1; tentatively, D is TRBD1 (5 bases). CDR3 residues: CASSPSQGAYNEQFF. The CDR3 DNA sequence: TGCGCCAGCAGCCCTAGTCAAGGGGCGTACAATGAGCAGTTCTTC.